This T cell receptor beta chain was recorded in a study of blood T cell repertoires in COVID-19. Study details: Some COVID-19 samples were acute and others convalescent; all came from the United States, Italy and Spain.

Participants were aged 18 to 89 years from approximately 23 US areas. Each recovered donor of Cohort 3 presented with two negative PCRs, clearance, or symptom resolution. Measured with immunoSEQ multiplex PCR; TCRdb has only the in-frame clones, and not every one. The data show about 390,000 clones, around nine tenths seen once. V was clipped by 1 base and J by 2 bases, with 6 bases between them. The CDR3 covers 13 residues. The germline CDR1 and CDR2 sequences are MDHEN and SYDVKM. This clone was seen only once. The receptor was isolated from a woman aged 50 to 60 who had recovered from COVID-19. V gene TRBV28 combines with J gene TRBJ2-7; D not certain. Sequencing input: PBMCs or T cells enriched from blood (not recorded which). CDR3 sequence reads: CASSLSQTYEQYF. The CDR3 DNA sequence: TGTGCCAGCAGTTTATCCCAAACCTACGAGCAGTACTTC.